These 27 T cell receptor beta chains share one sample of origin, sequenced in a study of shared clonotypes between healthy human individuals (TCRdb year 2020). The library was built by means of the immunoSEQ multiplex PCR assay. TCRdb's version of the immuneACCESS table is confined to in-frame rearrangements and falls short of the full clone set. An unresolved V gene accounts for under half of the shortfall where checked; the remainder is of unknown origin. This sample has 2,500,000 or so clones in its table, and 80% to 95% of those were observed once. The ten top clones hold roughly 0.36% of the sample. Specimen: naive CD4+ T cells from PBMCs. The cell subset or site label, read with the paper, signifies: CD45RA+ positively selected. The receptors derive from a man between 18 and 29 years old in good health. Some clones in this sample may be carry-over from other donors' samples.

V gene TRBV5-1 combines with J gene TRBJ1-4; D is perhaps TRBD1 (6 bases). The CDR3 covers 17 residues. The V end lost 4 bases, the J end lost 0 bases, and 16 bases lay between the germline ends. The germline V gene encodes CDR1 SGHRS and CDR2 YFSETQ. CDR3 sequence: CASSEYPGVATNEKLFF. CDR3 nucleotides: TGCGCCAGCAGCGAATACCCAGGGGTGGCAACTAATGAAAAACTGTTTTTT.

The gene calls are TRBV5-1 and TRBJ2-1; perhaps TRBD2 as D (5 bases). The germline V gene encodes CDR1 SGHRS and CDR2 YFSETQ. V was trimmed by 4 bases and J by 1 base, leaving 15 bases between them. This CDR3 has 16 residues. CDR3 DNA: TGCGCCAGCAGCCTAGAGCTACTAGGTTCCTACAATGAGCAGTTCTTC. It encodes CASSLELLGSYNEQFF.

The rearrangement links TRBV25-1 to TRBJ1-1; D unresolved. This CDR3 is 11 amino acids long. Trimming removed 4 bases at V and 8 bases at J, with 8 bases between. The V gene's germline CDR1 is MGHDK and CDR2 SYGVNS. The CDR3 DNA reads TGTGCCAGCAGTGCGTATTCGGAAGCTTTCTTT. It yields the protein CASSAYSEAFF.

DNA for the CDR3: TGTGCCAGCAGCGCGGGAGCGGCTAATGAAAAACTGTTTTTT. This gives the protein CASSAGAANEKLFF. The chain employs TRBV9 and TRBJ1-4; D is undetermined. The germline V gene has CDR1 SGDLS and CDR2 YYNGEE. V was clipped by 3 bases and J by 3 bases, with 9 bases between them. CDR3 length: 14 residues.

This rearrangement joins TRBV19 to TRBJ1-1, with 7 nucleotides matching TRBD1. With V trimmed by 5 bases and J by 0 bases, 6 bases remained unmatched. The CDR3 is 15 amino acids. From germline, CDR1 is LNHDA and CDR2 SQIVND (reference sequence). The CDR3: CASSWEGAMNTEAFF. In nucleotides, the CDR3 is TGTGCCAGTAGTTGGGAGGGGGCGATGAACACTGAAGCTTTCTTT.

CDR3 loop: CASRTGQKPAEAFF. The CDR3 nucleotides read TGTGCCAGCAGGACGGGACAGAAACCAGCTGAAGCTTTCTTT. V gene TRBV28 combines with J gene TRBJ1-1; 7 nucleotides align to TRBD1. V lost 6 bases, J lost 6 bases, and 10 bases stayed unmatched. The CDR3 consists of 14 residues. Germline CDR1 reads MDHEN; CDR2 reads SYDVKM.

This chain connects TRBV9 to TRBJ2-7; 7 bases fit TRBD2. CDR1 is SGDLS and CDR2 is YYNGEE in the germline V gene. This CDR3 has 16 residues. With 3 bases clipped from V and 6 bases from J, the junction kept 15 bases outside the gene matches. The CDR3 bases are TGTGCCAGCAGCGGAGGGACTACGGGAATGATTTCCGAGCAGTACTTC. Protein sequence: CASSGGTTGMISEQYF.

The chain uses TRBV5-1 and TRBJ1-2; D is undetermined. There are 15 residues in the CDR3. V was trimmed by 1 base and J by 2 bases, leaving 12 bases between them. Germline V gene lookup returns CDR1 SGHRS and CDR2 YFSETQ. CDR3 protein: CASSLRRRANYGYTF. For the CDR3, the DNA is TGCGCCAGCAGCTTGAGGAGACGCGCCAACTATGGCTACACCTTC.

On this clone itself: Other nucleotide sequences in the sample specify the same CDR3. The gene calls are TRBV7-9 and TRBJ2-5, with no clear D. The CDR3 is 12 residues long. Germline V gene lookup returns CDR1 SEHNR and CDR2 FQNEAQ (reference sequence). The ends were cut back, 0 bases at V and 5 bases at J, with 4 bases in the middle. CDR3 bases: TGTGCCAGCAGCTTAGCTGGTGAGACCCAGTACTTC. Protein: CASSLAGETQYF.

The chain carries TRBV5-6 and TRBJ2-7, with TRBD1 identical over 7 bases. J was trimmed by 0 bases and V by 0 bases; bases with no gene match: 3. CDR1 SGHDT and CDR2 YYEEEE come from the germline V gene. The CDR3 length is 15 residues. This CDR3 reads CASSLGTGASYEQYF. The CDR3 DNA is TGTGCCAGCAGCTTGGGGACAGGTGCCTCCTACGAGCAGTACTTC.

This clone appeared once. The rearrangement joins TRBV13 to TRBJ2-7, with 10 bases matching TRBD2. The length of the CDR3 is 17 residues. Germline CDR1 and CDR2: PRHDT and FYEKMQ (reference sequence). J was trimmed by 0 bases and V by 0 bases; bases with no gene match: 5. CDR3 sequence (DNA): TGTGCCAGCAGCTTAGGCCGAGCTAGCGGGAGCTCCTACGAGCAGTACTTC. It codes for CASSLGRASGSSYEQYF.

V usage is TRBV7-9 and J usage is TRBJ1-1, with no clear D. CDR3 size: 13 residues. The germline gives CDR1 SEHNR, CDR2 FQNEAQ (reference sequence). Trimming left V 1 base short and J 6 bases short, with 9 bases between. CDR3 DNA: TGTGCCAGCAGCTTAGAGGTATACGCTGAAGCTTTCTTT. Protein sequence: CASSLEVYAEAFF.

This rearrangement joins TRBV5-4 to TRBJ2-2; weak D call: TRBD1 (6 bases). V lost 4 bases to trimming and J lost 4 bases, with 11 bases between them. Germline V lookup: CDR1 SGHNT, CDR2 YYREEE (reference sequence). The CDR3 is 14 amino acids. The CDR3 protein is CASSPPQGTGELFF. The CDR3 DNA sequence: TGTGCCAGCAGCCCGCCACAGGGCACCGGGGAGCTGTTTTTT.

The chain couples TRBV4-3 to TRBJ1-4; maybe TRBD1 (5 bases). Trimming pared 0 bases from V and 5 bases from J, leaving 13 bases between. The CDR3 consists of 16 residues. From germline, CDR1 is LGHNA and CDR2 YSLEER. In DNA, the CDR3 is TGCGCCAGCAGCCAAGAGGGACGGGGCGGGAATGAAAAACTGTTTTTT. It specifies CASSQEGRGGNEKLFF.

With regard to this clone: A read error may produce the germline difference seen at one junction end. This chain links TRBV28 with TRBJ1-1; 12 nucleotides match TRBD1. The CDR3 is 15 residues long. Per the germline V gene, CDR1 is MDHEN and CDR2 is SYDVKM. CDR3 protein: CASRWDRGLNTEAFF. As DNA, the CDR3 is TGTGCCAGCAGGTGGGACAGGGGGCTGAATACTGAAGCTTTCTTT.

Points on this clone: Additional DNA sequences in this sample encode the identical CDR3. The chain employs TRBV18 and TRBJ1-1; TRBD1 aligns across 9 bases. The trim removed 1 base at V and 5 bases at J, leaving 5 bases unmatched. This CDR3 has 15 amino acids. Germline CDR1 reads KGHSH; CDR2 reads LQKENI. The CDR3 DNA reads as TGTGCCAGCTCACCACTGGACAGGGGAATTACTGAAGCTTTCTTT. This codes for CASSPLDRGITEAFF.

CDR3 amino acids: CASSRAGTGVLEQYF. In DNA, the CDR3 is TGTGCCAGCAGCCGAGCCGGGACAGGGGTACTGGAGCAGTACTTC. V usage is TRBV9 and J usage is TRBJ2-7; 10 bases map to TRBD1. This CDR3 is built from 15 residues. The germline CDR1 and CDR2 sequences are SGDLS and YYNGEE. Trimming cost V 4 bases and J 7 bases; bases outside gene matches: 11. Together with reference TRBV9 and TRBJ2-7, the CDR3 gives the full variable domain: DSGVTQTPKHLITATGQRVTLRCSPRSGDLSVYWYQQSLDQGLQFLIQYYNGEERAKGNILERFSAQQFPDLHSELNLSSLELGDSALYFCASSRAGTGVLEQYFGPGTRLTVT.

This sequence joins TRBV7-9 and TRBJ2-7; D is unclear. V was pared by 5 bases and J by 2 bases, with 7 bases between. The germline V gene has CDR1 SEHNR and CDR2 FQNEAQ (reference sequence). The CDR3 is made up of 12 amino acids. CDR3 sequence: CASSPVAYEQYF. The CDR3 DNA is TGTGCCAGCAGCCCAGTGGCCTACGAGCAGTACTTC. The full variable domain, completed using reference TRBV7-9 and TRBJ2-7, is DTGVSQNPRHKITKRGQNVTFRCDPISEHNRLYWYRQTLGQGPEFLTYFQNEAQLEKSRLLSDRFSAERPKGSFSTLEIQRTEQGDSAMYLCASSPVAYEQYFGPGTRLTVT.

The chain joins TRBV5-5 to TRBJ1-2, with 7 bases fitting TRBD1. Germline V CDR1 and CDR2: SGHKS, YYEKEE (reference sequence). CDR3 length: 15 residues. The V gene end was trimmed by 0 bases and the J gene end by 2 bases; junction bases not matched to a gene: 4. CDR3 coding DNA: TGTGCCAGCAGCTTGGTAGGGACAGCCAACTATGGCTACACCTTC. Translated, it gives CASSLVGTANYGYTF.

This chain connects TRBV7-2 to TRBJ1-1; 10 bases are a match to TRBD1. Trimming took 2 bases from V and 5 from J; bases not matched to a gene: 5. This CDR3 region has 15 residues. Per the germline V gene, CDR1 is SGHTA and CDR2 is FQGNSA. Written as DNA, the CDR3 is TGTGCCAGCAGCTTACGGGACAGGGGAACAACTGAAGCTTTCTTT. This encodes CASSLRDRGTTEAFF.

This clone has a single count. This CDR3 is CASSQTGTSSYEQYF. The CDR3 coding sequence is TGTGCCAGCTCACAAACCGGGACTAGCTCCTACGAGCAGTACTTC. The chain employs TRBV18 and TRBJ2-7; 8 nucleotides agree with TRBD2. The germline CDR1 and CDR2 sequences are KGHSH and LQKENI. Trimming at V came to 4 bases and at J to 0 bases, leaving 5 bases not matched to a gene. CDR3 length equals 15 residues.

This clone was found once. This sequence joins TRBV23-1 and TRBJ1-5; the D gene is possibly TRBD1 (6 bases). TRBV23-1 is flagged as an ORF with uncertain function. V gave up 4 bases and J gave up 3 bases, with 13 bases separating them. The CDR3 is 15 residues long. The chain's CDR3 is CASSLPGQNNQPQHF. CDR3 sequence (DNA): TGCGCCAGCAGTCTTCCAGGACAGAACAATCAGCCCCAGCATTTT.

The chain combines TRBV15 with TRBJ1-5; D call uncertain. CDR3 length equals 13 residues. The germline V gene has CDR1 LNHNV and CDR2 YYDKDF (reference sequence). Trimming stripped 3 bases from V and 4 bases from J, with 7 bases between. The chain's CDR3 is CATSRGHNQPQHF. The CDR3 DNA reads as TGTGCCACCAGCAGGGGCCATAATCAGCCCCAGCATTTT.

V and J are TRBV6-5 and TRBJ2-3; the D gene is possibly TRBD1 (5 bases). With 6 bases removed from V and 9 bases from J, the gap between germline ends came to 13 bases. Germline CDR1 reads MNHEY; CDR2 reads SVGAGI. This CDR3 comprises 12 residues. CDR3 region: CASRQTSGTQYF. In DNA, the CDR3 is TGTGCCAGCAGACAGACCTCAGGGACGCAGTATTTT.

This rearrangement joins TRBV18 to TRBJ2-1; D is perhaps TRBD2 (6 bases). The CDR3 has 16 residues. Germline values: CDR1 KGHSH, CDR2 LQKENI. V shed 3 bases and J shed 2 bases, with 14 bases lying between them. CDR3 nucleotide sequence: TGTGCCAGCTCACCGCGAGCGCGGGAACCCTACAATGAGCAGTTCTTC. Translating gives CASSPRAREPYNEQFF.

The chain couples TRBV7-2 to TRBJ2-1, with a tentative D call TRBD2 (5 bases). V was cut by 1 base and J by 9 bases, with 13 bases left in between. This CDR3 has 14 residues. Germline CDR1 and CDR2: SGHTA and FQGNSA. CDR3 nucleotides: TGTGCCAGCAGCTTAGACCGTAGCGCCGGTGAGCAGTTCTTC. Amino acid sequence: CASSLDRSAGEQFF.

Worth noting for this clone: This sample includes further DNA sequences coding for the same CDR3. This chain uses TRBV7-2 with TRBJ2-2; D not resolved. The CDR3 runs to 11 residues. V lost 3 bases and J 7 bases, leaving 3 bases between the germline ends. Germline values: CDR1 SGHTA, CDR2 FQGNSA. CDR3: CASSFVGELFF. CDR3 nucleotides: TGTGCCAGCAGCTTTGTCGGGGAGCTGTTTTTT.